The rows below give T cell receptor beta chains drawn from one sample of a study of T cell clonotyping in hematopoietic cell transplantation. Generated by immunoSEQ multiplex PCR, the TCRdb table keeps only in-frame clones and is missing some. The table records 6,500 to 7,500 clones, approximately 90% of them present only once. Sequencing used peripheral blood mononuclear cells, obtained before stem cell transplant. All receptors derive from a man aged 55 to 69 with acute myeloid leukemia. Some clones in this sample may be carry-over from other donors' samples. The CDR3 runs from the conserved cysteine through the conserved F or W. The order of the fields is clone size, V gene, D gene, J gene, CDR3 DNA, CDR3 protein. The D gene is left open where the match is weak. The listing skips clone size in some rows; elsewhere it reads once, few, many or a size class.

once	TRBV2	-	TRBJ1-5	TGTGCCAGCAGCGTTCCTGGGGGGGGTCAGCCCCAGCATTTT	CASSVPGGGQPQHF
-	TRBV2	-	TRBJ1-1	TGTGCCAGCAGTGAAGGGATTCGAACTGAAGCTTTCTTT	CASSEGIRTEAFF
once	TRBV19	TRBD1	TRBJ2-5	TGTGCCAGTAGTCCCGGGACAGGGTTCGGAGAGACCCAGTACTTC	CASSPGTGFGETQYF
-	TRBV14	TRBD2	TRBJ2-3	TGTGCCAGCAGCCAATCTCAACTAGCGTTGGGCCCAGATACGCAGTATTTT	CASSQSQLALGPDTQYF
-	TRBV10-2	TRBD2	TRBJ2-1	TGCGCCAGCATCAACGGAGCTAGCGGGAGAAGCTCCTACAATGAGCAGTTCTTC	CASINGASGRSSYNEQFF
few	TRBV6-5	-	TRBJ2-7	TGTGCCAGCAGACTCCGGGACTCCTACGAGCAGTACTTC	CASRLRDSYEQYF
-	TRBV5-1	-	TRBJ2-1	TGCGCCAGCAGCTCCCTGGGCGGTCCTTACAATGAGCAGTTCTTC	CASSSLGGPYNEQFF
-	TRBV6-1	-	TRBJ1-5	TGTGCCAGCAGTGCCCTTCGGGGGGACAGCAATCAGCCCCAGCATTTT	CASSALRGDSNQPQHF
-	TRBV19	-	TRBJ1-2	TGTGCCAGTAGCATGGAGGGTGGAGGCTACACCTTC	CASSMEGGGYTF
-	TRBV7-9	TRBD2	TRBJ2-5	TGTGCCAGCAGCTTATGGGCGGGAGGCGGAGAGACCCAGTACTTC	CASSLWAGGGETQYF
few	TRBV5-5	-	TRBJ2-1	TGTGCCAGCAGCTTTGACGTTTCGAATGAGCAGTTCTTC	CASSFDVSNEQFF
-	TRBV29-1	-	TRBJ2-5	TGCAGCGTTGTTTTCGGAGCGGGTACTCAAGAGACCCAGTACTTC	CSVVFGAGTQETQYF
once	TRBV11-3	-	TRBJ2-3	TGTGCCAGCAGCTTGCAAAGGGGCCTTAGCACAGATACGCAGTATTTT	CASSLQRGLSTDTQYF
-	TRBV2	TRBD1	TRBJ2-3	TGTGCCAGCAGTGATAACAGGGGGCCGACAGATACGCAGTATTTT	CASSDNRGPTDTQYF
few	TRBV27	-	TRBJ1-6	TGTGCCAGCCAACCCTACCCGGTGAATAATTCACCCCTCCACTTT	CASQPYPVNNSPLHF
-	TRBV5-4	TRBD1	TRBJ1-2	TGTGCCAGCAGCTTGGTTGGGGGACAGGGTGGCTACACCTTC	CASSLVGGQGGYTF
-	TRBV18	-	TRBJ2-7	TGTGCCAGCTCACCAGAGCATGACTACGAGCAGTACTTC	CASSPEHDYEQYF
-	TRBV30	TRBD2	TRBJ2-3	TGTGCCTGGAGTGTACTGGCGGGGGTCCGCACAGATACGCAGTATTTT	CAWSVLAGVRTDTQYF